This T cell receptor (beta chain) was found in a study of post-analysis software for immune sequencing data. Whole-study results and caveats: A few TRBV segments appeared more often in patients than in controls, and TRBV5-6, TRBV5-1 and TRBV20-1 were among these.

TCR beta cDNA libraries included unique molecular identifiers. Using its own MiXCR run on the PCR reads, TCRdb lists one record per CDR3 protein. The data hold under 200,000 distinct CDR3 sequences, with under 40% observed a single time. Remarks on this clonotype: The antigen remains unidentified.

The CDR3 sequence is 14 residues long. Germline V gene sequence: CDR1 SNHLY, CDR2 FYNNEI. This chain joins TRBV2 and TRBJ2-5; 8 bases line up with TRBD1. The tail of the sequence fits TRBJ2-7 better, so the J call may be wrong. This receptor was identified in a girl aged 5-17 years with multiple sclerosis. Sequencing used blood, obtained after autologous hematopoietic stem cell transplantation. Written as DNA, the CDR3 is TGTGCCAGCAAGGGTGACAGGGGTAGCAACGAGCAGTACTTC. Protein: CASKGDRGSNEQYF.